These 20 T cell receptor beta chains came from one sample sequenced in a study of shared clonotypes between healthy human individuals (TCRdb year 2020). The library came from the immunoSEQ multiplex PCR assay. TCRdb mirrors the immuneACCESS table, restricted to in-frame sequences. Some clones are absent from its copies; in checked studies, under half trace to an unresolved V gene, and the reason for the others is unknown. The sample table lists some 2,000,000 clones, 85% to 95% of them with a count of one. Clones ranked in the top ten supply 1% to 1.3% of the sample. CD8 naive samples were obtained by positive selection for CCR7 among CD45RO-negative cells, yielding a CD45RA+CCR7+ population from which TemRA cells were excluded. The sequencing input was naive CD8+ T cells sorted from blood. The label giving this sample's cell subset or site can be read as: CD45RA+CCR7+. The receptors derive from a man younger than 35 in good health.

The chain carries TRBV4-2 and TRBJ1-4; D is perhaps TRBD1 (5 bases). The CDR3 consists of 18 residues. Germline V gene sequence: CDR1 LGHNA, CDR2 YNFKEQ. Trimming removed 6 bases from V and 6 bases from J, with 26 bases in between. The CDR3 nucleotides read TGTGCCAGCAGACCCGATTACGGGACGAGGGAGGACTATGAAAAACTGTTTTTT. It is translated as CASRPDYGTREDYEKLFF.

This clone was picked up a small number of times. V is TRBV27 and J is TRBJ2-7; D could derive from TRBD1 or TRBD2 (6 bases each). Trimming removed 8 bases from V and 3 bases from J, with 17 bases in between. The CDR3 has 14 residues. CDR1 and CDR2 (germline): MNHEY, SMNVEV (reference sequence). CDR3 sequence: CASRREGGDYEQYF. CDR3 bases: TGTGCCAGCCGCCGCGAGGGGGGTGACTACGAGCAGTACTTC.

The chain is built from TRBV7-9 and TRBJ1-6; possibly TRBD1 for D (6 bases). CDR1 is SEHNR, CDR2 FQNEAQ, per germline (reference sequence). V lost 1 base and J 5 bases, leaving 15 bases between the germline ends. CDR3 length: 17 amino acids. The CDR3 here is CASSLVGTRDNNSPLHF. The CDR3 bases are TGTGCCAGCAGCTTAGTAGGGACACGGGATAATAATTCACCCCTCCACTTT.

V usage is TRBV7-8 and J usage is TRBJ2-3; D is ambiguous. The CDR3 length is 17 residues. V lost 3 bases and J 2 bases, leaving 18 bases between the germline ends. Germline V lookup: CDR1 SGHVS, CDR2 FQNEAQ. CDR3 residues: CASSFKLHGRDTDTQYF. The DNA for the CDR3 is TGTGCCAGCAGCTTCAAATTACACGGAAGGGACACAGATACGCAGTATTTT.

J is TRBJ2-3 and V is TRBV7-2; 10 nucleotides align to TRBD2. With 1 base clipped from V and 2 bases from J, the junction kept 3 bases outside the gene matches. This CDR3 region has 16 residues. Germline assignment: CDR1 SGHTA and CDR2 FQGNSA. The CDR3 DNA sequence: TGTGCCAGCAGCTTAGGACTAGCGGGCAACACAGATACGCAGTATTTT. Encoded protein: CASSLGLAGNTDTQYF.

Details on this clone: This same CDR3 is encoded by further DNA sequences in the sample. This chain links TRBV9 with TRBJ2-3, with TRBD2 as a possible D gene (5 bases). The CDR3 extends over 15 amino acids. The V and J ends lost 0 bases and 0 bases respectively, with 8 bases between them. Per the germline V gene, CDR1 is SGDLS and CDR2 is YYNGEE. The CDR3 DNA is TGTGCCAGCAGCGTAGGAGGGAGTAGCACAGATACGCAGTATTTT. This translates into CASSVGGSSTDTQYF. Together with reference TRBV9 and TRBJ2-3, the CDR3 gives the full variable domain: DSGVTQTPKHLITATGQRVTLRCSPRSGDLSVYWYQQSLDQGLQFLIQYYNGEERAKGNILERFSAQQFPDLHSELNLSSLELGDSALYFCASSVGGSSTDTQYFGPGTRLTVL.

The rearrangement links TRBV5-1 to TRBJ2-1; 7 nucleotides line up with TRBD1. In germline, CDR1 is SGHRS, CDR2 YFSETQ. The CDR3 length is 16 residues. J gave up 8 bases and V 0 bases, and 11 bases lay outside the gene matches. Here the CDR3 reads CASSLVGQRSIDEQFF. The CDR3 DNA follows: TGCGCCAGCAGCTTGGTGGGACAGAGGTCTATCGATGAGCAGTTCTTC.

The genes are TRBV5-4 and TRBJ2-7; 8 bases are a match to TRBD2. Trimming took 0 bases from V and 7 from J; bases not matched to a gene: 6. Germline assignment: CDR1 SGHNT and CDR2 YYREEE (reference sequence). The CDR3 consists of 14 residues. The CDR3 DNA reads as TGTGCCAGCAGCTTGGCGACTAGCGCATGGGAGCAGTACTTC. Its translation: CASSLATSAWEQYF.

The chain couples TRBV6-4 to TRBJ2-7; either TRBD1 or TRBD2 may supply D (6 bases each). This CDR3 has 19 amino acids. Trimming left V 3 bases short and J 6 bases short, with 30 bases between. From germline, CDR1 is MRHNA and CDR2 SNTAGT. The CDR3, as DNA: TGTGCCAGCAGTGAGTACCGCAGTATGACGGGGGCTGGGAGAGGCGAGCAGTACTTC. As protein: CASSEYRSMTGAGRGEQYF.

The chain joins TRBV5-4 to TRBJ2-7, with 11 bases matching TRBD2. CDR1 and CDR2 from the germline V gene are SGHNT and YYREEE (reference sequence). J was trimmed by 1 base and V by 4 bases; bases with no gene match: 10. This CDR3 is 17 amino acids long. CDR3 sequence: CASSPGLAGQNSYEQYF. CDR3 nucleotide sequence: TGTGCCAGCAGCCCCGGACTAGCGGGTCAGAATTCCTACGAGCAGTACTTC.

The table lists this clone with a count of one. In the same sample, other DNA sequences code for this CDR3. This chain links TRBV7-9 with TRBJ1-1; no reliable D call. Trimming left V 1 base short and J 2 bases short, with 5 bases between. The CDR3 has 13 residues. Germline V CDR1 and CDR2: SEHNR, FQNEAQ (reference sequence). DNA of the CDR3: TGTGCCAGCAGCTTAGAAGGAAACACTGAAGCTTTCTTT. This codes for CASSLEGNTEAFF.

The chain recombines TRBV30 with TRBJ1-2; TRBD1 might be the D (5 bases). This CDR3 has 14 residues. Trimming pared 2 bases from V and 6 bases from J, leaving 16 bases between. Germline V gives CDR1 GTSNPN, CDR2 SVGIG (reference sequence). In DNA, the CDR3 is TGTGCCTGGAGTAAGTTAGGGGAACGGAATGGCTACACCTTC. It translates to CAWSKLGERNGYTF.

The chain links TRBV4-3 to TRBJ2-3, with TRBD1 matching 8 bases. This CDR3 has 16 residues. Germline CDR1 is LGHNA and CDR2 is YSLEER. V was clipped by 5 bases and J by 3 bases; unmatched bases: 10. In nucleotides, the CDR3 is TGCGCCAGCAGCTCGCACCGGACAGGGCCTACAGATACGCAGTATTTT. Residues: CASSSHRTGPTDTQYF.

This clone appeared a single time. This chain joins TRBV6-5 and TRBJ2-1; 11 bases map to TRBD1. V lost 6 bases and J lost 8; bases outside the gene matches: 9. In germline, CDR1 is MNHEY, CDR2 SVGAGI. CDR3 length: 15 amino acids. CDR3 sequence (DNA): TGTGCCAGCAGCCCTACGGACAGGGGGCTTGATGAGCAGTTCTTC. Translated, it gives CASSPTDRGLDEQFF.

As regards this clone: The sample holds other DNA sequences that translate to the same CDR3. This chain joins TRBV9 and TRBJ1-1; no clear D gene. CDR3 length equals 13 residues. Germline values: CDR1 SGDLS, CDR2 YYNGEE. Trimming took off 0 bases at V and 0 bases at J, with 3 bases between the two ends. The CDR3 bases are TGTGCCAGCAGCGTAGGTATGAACACTGAAGCTTTCTTT. This gives the protein CASSVGMNTEAFF.

The chain uses TRBV29-1 and TRBJ2-1; 9 positions match TRBD2. This CDR3 spans 19 amino acids. V gave up 0 bases and J gave up 0 bases; unmatched junction bases: 12. Germline assignment: CDR1 SQVTM and CDR2 ANQGSEA. CDR3 amino acids: CSVEDLNLAGAGSYNEQFF. As DNA, the CDR3 is TGCAGCGTTGAAGATCTTAACTTAGCGGGAGCCGGCTCCTACAATGAGCAGTTCTTC.

V gene TRBV27 combines with J gene TRBJ1-4; a possible D gene is TRBD1 (6 bases). CDR3 length: 16 residues. The V end lost 6 bases, the J end lost 3 bases, and 17 bases lay between the germline ends. Germline CDR1 reads MNHEY; CDR2 reads SMNVEV (reference sequence). The CDR3 reads CASRYHPDSPNEKLFF. CDR3 coding DNA: TGTGCCAGCAGATATCACCCGGACAGCCCTAATGAAAAACTGTTTTTT.

On this clone itself: The sample holds other DNA sequences that translate to the same CDR3. CDR3 sequence: CASSTGSSYEQYF. The CDR3 bases are TGCGCCAGCAGCACAGGGAGCTCCTACGAGCAGTACTTC. This chain joins TRBV5-1 and TRBJ2-7; perhaps TRBD1 as D (6 bases). Trimming shortened V by 4 bases and J by 0 bases, and 8 bases separated the two germline ends. CDR3 length: 13 residues. Looked up from germline, CDR1 is SGHRS and CDR2 is YFSETQ.

The chain is built from TRBV7-3 and TRBJ2-7; D is possibly TRBD1 (5 bases). Germline CDR1 SGHTA, CDR2 FQGTGA. The ends were cut back, 5 bases at V and 7 bases at J, with 15 bases in the middle. The CDR3 is 13 amino acids. The CDR3 here is CASSALGGAEQYF. CDR3 sequence (DNA): TGTGCCAGCAGCGCCTTAGGTGGGGCTGAGCAGTACTTC.

V usage is TRBV15 and J usage is TRBJ2-3; D not resolved. There are 15 residues in the CDR3. Germline CDR1 LNHNV, CDR2 YYDKDF (reference sequence). V was pared by 8 bases and J by 0 bases, with 15 bases between. CDR3 in DNA: TGTGCCACCGCTGAGTCCGCGGTGAGCACAGATACGCAGTATTTT. Its translation: CATAESAVSTDTQYF.